The entry below gives a single T cell receptor (beta chain) sequence along with its context. Its antigen is unknown. Time point: week 5, during vaccination. Doses comprised 300 ug of mutant IDH1 20-mer peptide each, plus topical imiquimod. This entry is derived from a study of a mutant IDH1 vaccine in newly diagnosed glioma. Study details: In weeks 1, 3, 5, 7, 11, 15, 19 and 23, patients were immunized, eight times in all. The first vaccination came 4-6 weeks after radiotherapy alone, or with temozolomide cycles.

CDR1 and CDR2 from the germline V gene are MDHEN and SYDVKM. The trim removed 8 bases at V and 8 bases at J, leaving 6 bases unmatched. This CDR3 has 13 amino acids. The table came from immunoSEQ multiplex PCR; TCRdb's copy has only in-frame clones and leaves some out. This sample yields around 46,000 clones, of which 78% are seen a single time; over 4.5% belongs to the top ten. Specimen: PBMCs, collected from a glioma patient whose treatment included an IDH1 peptide vaccine. The TCR sequence derives from a man in his fifties with glioma. The rearrangement links TRBV28 to TRBJ2-1; 10 nucleotides match TRBD1. For the CDR3, the DNA is TGTGCCAGCCGAGAGACAGGGGGCTATGAGCAGTTCTTC. This gives the protein CASRETGGYEQFF.